This TCR beta chain was sequenced in a study of PD-1 blockade in classical Hodgkin lymphoma. TCRdb's copy holds only in-frame clones and misses some; the assay was immunoSEQ multiplex PCR. The table includes some 14,000 clones, about four fifths detected once. Patients all relapsed after autologous stem cell transplantation, and there was variation in brentuximab vedotin exposure. The CDR3 totals 15 residues. Trimming cost V 2 bases and J 0 bases; bases outside gene matches: 0. The V gene's germline CDR1 is MNHEY and CDR2 SVGAGI. The sequences come from peripheral blood mononuclear cells (PBMCs), collected at baseline. The clonotype was recovered from a human donor with classical Hodgkin lymphoma. The chain links TRBV6-5 to TRBJ2-1; 8 bases match TRBD2. CDR3 nucleotide sequence: TGTGCCAGCAGTTACGCGGGGGGCTCCTACAATGAGCAGTTCTTC. This translates into CASSYAGGSYNEQFF.